The T cell receptor beta chain described here comes from a study of T-cell reconstitution after alpha-beta-depleted transplantation in children. This clonotype appeared many times. Unique molecular identifiers were used in preparing the TCRbeta library. TCRdb reprocessed the PCR reads via MiXCR and lists one record per CDR3 protein. This table holds 200,000 to 250,000 distinct CDR3 sequences, 9.5% to 15% found once. Germline V lookup: CDR1 SGDLS, CDR2 YYNGEE. The CDR3 loop spans 15 amino acids. The V end was cut by 1 base, the J end by 1 base, with 11 bases between. J is TRBJ1-1 and V is TRBV9; weak D call: TRBD1 (5 bases). This sample comprised PBMCs from the stem cell graft donor, obtained from the stem cell graft. This receptor was identified in a human donor who donated a stem cell graft to a child with acute lymphoblastic leukemia. The CDR3 region is CASSVLGTGNTEAFF. CDR3 DNA sequence: TGTGCCAGCAGCGTACTTGGGACCGGGAACACTGAAGCTTTCTTT.